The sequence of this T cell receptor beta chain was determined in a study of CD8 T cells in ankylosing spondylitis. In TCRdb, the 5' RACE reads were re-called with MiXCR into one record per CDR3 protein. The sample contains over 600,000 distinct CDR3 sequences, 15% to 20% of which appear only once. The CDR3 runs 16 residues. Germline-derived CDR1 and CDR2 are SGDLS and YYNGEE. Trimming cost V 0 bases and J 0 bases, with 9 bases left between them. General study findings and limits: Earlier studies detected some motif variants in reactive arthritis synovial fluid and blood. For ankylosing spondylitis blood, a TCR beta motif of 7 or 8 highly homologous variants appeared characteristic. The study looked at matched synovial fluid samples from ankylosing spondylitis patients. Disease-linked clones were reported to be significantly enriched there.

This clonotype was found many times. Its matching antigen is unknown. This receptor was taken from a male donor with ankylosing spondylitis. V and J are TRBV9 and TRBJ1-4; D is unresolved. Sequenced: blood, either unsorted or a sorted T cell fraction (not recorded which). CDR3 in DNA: TGTGCCAGCAGCGTAGTAGAGTTTGCAACTAATGAAAAACTGTTTTTT. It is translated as CASSVVEFATNEKLFF.